This TCR beta chain derives from a study of regulatory T cells in long-lasting Graves disease. This clonotype came up many times. Indicated time point: newly diagnosed GD, antithyroid drugs for less than 3 months. PBMCs provided the RNA from which the TCR library was made. Doctors identified Graves' disease using the American Thyroid Association guidelines. The TCR beta library used iRepertoire HTBI primers with Arm-PCR amplification of CDR3. Using its own MiXCR run on the multiplex PCR reads, TCRdb lists one record per CDR3 protein. Among 320,000 or so distinct CDR3 sequences, 15% to 20% were seen once, and the ten largest hold around 37%. The CDR3 length is 13 residues. Germline V gene sequence: CDR1 LNHDA, CDR2 SQIVND (reference sequence). Trimming cost V 7 bases and J 4 bases, with 13 bases left between them.

The chain links TRBV19 to TRBJ1-1; no definite D call. Specimen: peripheral blood mononuclear cells (PBMCs), collected at new diagnosis, from a patient treated with antithyroid drugs. The sequence derives from a female donor with Graves disease. CDR3 nucleotide sequence: TGTGCCAGTATCAAGGGAGGGAGCACTGAAGCTTTCTTT. It yields the protein CASIKGGSTEAFF.